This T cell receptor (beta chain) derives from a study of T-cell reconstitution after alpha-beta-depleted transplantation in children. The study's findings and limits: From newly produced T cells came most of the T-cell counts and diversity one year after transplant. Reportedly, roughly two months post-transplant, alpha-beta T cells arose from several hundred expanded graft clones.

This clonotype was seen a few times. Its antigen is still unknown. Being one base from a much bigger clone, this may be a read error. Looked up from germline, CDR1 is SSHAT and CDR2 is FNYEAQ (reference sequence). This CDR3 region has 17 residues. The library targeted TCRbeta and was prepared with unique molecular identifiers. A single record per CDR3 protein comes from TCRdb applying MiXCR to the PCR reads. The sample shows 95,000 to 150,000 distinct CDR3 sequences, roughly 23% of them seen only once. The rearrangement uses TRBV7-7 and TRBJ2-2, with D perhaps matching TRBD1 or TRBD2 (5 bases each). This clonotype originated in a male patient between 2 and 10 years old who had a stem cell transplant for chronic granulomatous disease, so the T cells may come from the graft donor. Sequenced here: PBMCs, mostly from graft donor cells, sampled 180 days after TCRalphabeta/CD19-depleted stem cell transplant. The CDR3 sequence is CANSHIGTATATGELFF. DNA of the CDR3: TGTGCTAACAGTCACATAGGGACGGCCACCGCCACCGGGGAGCTGTTTTTT.